Here is one TCR beta chain with its context. The source of the sample is a study of blood T cell repertoires in COVID-19. At the level of the study: Italy, Spain and the United States were the sources of the convalescent and acute COVID-19 samples. Sources were T cells, B-cell-depleted T cells, or PBMCs; the material itself was cDNA or gDNA.

Germline lookup yields CDR1 MGHRA and CDR2 YSYEKL. J lost 3 bases, V lost 2 bases, and 17 bases had no gene match. The CDR3 spans 19 residues. The authors' processing: Counts of nucleated cells, estimated from reference gene primer amplification, were obtained. Repertoires were generated with immunoSEQ multiplex PCR, while TCRdb's copy carries only in-frame clones and drops some. Clonal size and the V and J genes are those of that table, whereas D and trimming came from the DNA. Of about 58,000 clones in the sample, about four fifths were seen once. This TCR derives from a human donor in a cohort sampled during active COVID-19. The V call is TRBV4-1, the J call TRBJ2-5, with TRBD2 matching 8 bases. Material for sequencing was peripheral blood. CDR3 DNA sequence: TGCGCCAGCAGCCAATTTTCAACCGGGGGGGAAAATAGAAAAGAGACCCAGTACTTC. This sequence encodes CASSQFSTGGENRKETQYF.